The 24 T cell receptor beta chains below all came from one sample that was sequenced in a study of shared clonotypes between healthy human individuals. Generated by immunoSEQ multiplex PCR, the TCRdb table keeps only in-frame clones and is missing some. The repertoire holds 600,000 to 800,000 clones, approximately 72% seen once, with approximately 2% in the top ten. Sequencing input: memory CD4+ T cells sorted from blood. Subset noted: CD45RA-negative fraction. The receptors come from a woman aged 30 to 39 in good health.

The rearrangement links TRBV18 to TRBJ2-7; TRBD1 might be the D (6 bases). The CDR3 spans 13 residues. V dropped 3 bases and J dropped 3 bases, with 9 bases sitting between them. Looked up from germline, CDR1 is KGHSH and CDR2 is LQKENI. The CDR3 reads CASSPPGHYEQYF. In DNA form, the CDR3 reads TGTGCCAGCTCACCTCCGGGACACTACGAGCAGTACTTC. Supplemented by reference TRBV18 and TRBJ2-7, the full variable domain reads NAGVMQNPRHLVRRRGQEARLRCSPMKGHSHVYWYRQLPEEGLKFMVYLQKENIIDESGMPKERFSAEFPKEGPSILRIQQVVRGDSAAYFCASSPPGHYEQYFGPGTRLTVT.

This clone showed up just a few times. The chain recombines TRBV28 with TRBJ2-7; D might be TRBD2 (5 bases). The germline gives CDR1 MDHEN, CDR2 SYDVKM. V lost 5 bases and J lost 6, with 20 bases in between. The CDR3 contains 15 residues. The CDR3 nucleotides read TGTGCCAGCAGTCCTCACCAAGTCGGGGTTGGCGAGCAGTACTTC. Its protein is CASSPHQVGVGEQYF.

This clone was seen only once. J is TRBJ1-5 and V is TRBV25-1; D remains ambiguous. The CDR3 has 14 residues. Trimming cost V 1 base and J 7 bases, with 11 bases left between them. Germline V gene lookup returns CDR1 MGHDK and CDR2 SYGVNS. The CDR3 loop is CASSESGSKQPQHF. CDR3 sequence (DNA): TGTGCCAGCAGTGAATCTGGGTCCAAACAGCCCCAGCATTTT.

V is TRBV27 and J is TRBJ2-2; 7 positions agree with TRBD1. Germline CDR1 MNHEY, CDR2 SMNVEV (reference sequence). Trimming at V came to 4 bases and at J to 0 bases, leaving 2 bases not matched to a gene. CDR3 length: 15 amino acids. The CDR3 here is CASSWDSPNTGELFF. The DNA of the CDR3 is TGTGCCAGCAGTTGGGACAGCCCGAACACCGGGGAGCTGTTTTTT.

This clone has a single count. The chain employs TRBV28 and TRBJ1-6, with unresolved D. V dropped 6 bases and J dropped 7 bases, with 16 bases sitting between them. This CDR3 has 15 amino acids. The V gene's germline CDR1 is MDHEN and CDR2 SYDVKM. The chain's CDR3 is CASRPTDGVNSPLHF. The CDR3 nucleotides read TGTGCCAGCAGACCGACGGACGGAGTAAATTCACCCCTCCACTTT.

This chain links TRBV4-2 with TRBJ1-1; D is undetermined. The CDR3 is 14 amino acids. Per germline, CDR1 LGHNA and CDR2 YNFKEQ. The V gene lost 0 bases and the J gene lost 1 base, with 6 bases spanning the gap. The CDR3 region is CASSQDPGNTEAFF. CDR3 nucleotides: TGTGCCAGCAGCCAAGATCCGGGGAACACTGAAGCTTTCTTT.

This sequence joins TRBV28 and TRBJ2-7; D is possibly TRBD2 (5 bases). The germline gives CDR1 MDHEN, CDR2 SYDVKM. The CDR3 extends over 14 amino acids. V was clipped by 7 bases and J by 0 bases, with 13 bases between them. This chain's CDR3 is CASNEGLSSYEQYF. The CDR3 region has the DNA TGTGCCAGCAACGAGGGCCTTAGCTCCTACGAGCAGTACTTC.

A word on this clone: The same CDR3 arises from other DNA sequences in this sample as well. The gene calls are TRBV18 and TRBJ2-5; the D is unclear. This CDR3 is built from 11 residues. Trimming cost V 5 bases and J 2 bases, with 3 bases left between them. Per the germline V gene, CDR1 is KGHSH and CDR2 is LQKENI. The CDR3 is CASSSQETQYF. The CDR3, as DNA: TGTGCCAGCTCATCGCAAGAGACCCAGTACTTC. The entire variable domain, with the rest obtained from reference TRBV18 and TRBJ2-5, is as follows: NAGVMQNPRHLVRRRGQEARLRCSPMKGHSHVYWYRQLPEEGLKFMVYLQKENIIDESGMPKERFSAEFPKEGPSILRIQQVVRGDSAAYFCASSSQETQYFGPGTRLLVL.

The chain employs TRBV5-1 and TRBJ1-1, with a possible D match to TRBD1 (6 bases). The CDR3 covers 15 residues. Germline V gene sequence: CDR1 SGHRS, CDR2 YFSETQ. With 5 bases removed from V and 6 bases from J, the gap between germline ends came to 20 bases. Here the CDR3 reads CASSFAGTFDAEAFF. CDR3 nucleotides: TGCGCCAGCAGTTTTGCTGGGACATTTGACGCTGAAGCTTTCTTT. The full variable domain, rest sourced from reference TRBV5-1 and TRBJ1-1, is KAGVTQTPRYLIKTRGQQVTLSCSPISGHRSVSWYQQTPGQGLQFLFEYFSETQRNKGNFPGRFSGRQFSNSRSEMNVSTLELGDSALYLCASSFAGTFDAEAFFGQGTRLTVV.

The table lists this clone with many counts. CDR3 DNA sequence: TGTGCCAGCAGCCAACCGAGCGGGCCCACAGGAGCAGATACGCAGTATTTT. It yields the protein CASSQPSGPTGADTQYF. The rearrangement uses TRBV4-2 and TRBJ2-3; possible D gene TRBD2, 6 bases. Trimming left V 2 bases short and J 4 bases short, with 19 bases between. Per the germline V gene, CDR1 is LGHNA and CDR2 is YNFKEQ. This CDR3 has 17 residues.

This clone appeared a few times. The V gene is TRBV2, the J gene TRBJ1-2; no clear D. The CDR3 has 14 amino acids. The V end lost 2 bases, the J end lost 2 bases, and 9 bases lay between the germline ends. The germline V gene encodes CDR1 SNHLY and CDR2 FYNNEI. The CDR3 region is CASSEPGRNYGYTF. CDR3 coding DNA: TGTGCCAGCAGTGAACCAGGCAGAAACTATGGCTACACCTTC.

V is TRBV27 and J is TRBJ2-2, with D tentatively TRBD1 (5 bases). V was cut by 5 bases and J by 0 bases, with 22 bases left in between. This CDR3 comprises 19 residues. The V gene's germline CDR1 is MNHEY and CDR2 SMNVEV (reference sequence). The CDR3 is CASSPGVQRQLPNTGELFF. CDR3 bases: TGTGCCAGCAGTCCCGGCGTCCAAAGACAGCTTCCGAACACCGGGGAGCTGTTTTTT.

This clone was counted between two and nine times. For the CDR3, the DNA is TGTGCCAGCTCACCACCCAAATTCTCCTACAATGAGCAGTTCTTC. Translating it yields CASSPPKFSYNEQFF. The chain links TRBV18 to TRBJ2-1; D call uncertain. V dropped 0 bases and J dropped 0 bases, with 6 bases sitting between them. Germline CDR1 reads KGHSH; CDR2 reads LQKENI. This CDR3 is 15 amino acids long.

The rearrangement links TRBV6-5 to TRBJ2-7; the D gene is possibly TRBD1 (5 bases). The V gene lost 5 bases and the J gene lost 5 bases, with 7 bases spanning the gap. Germline V CDR1 and CDR2: MNHEY, SVGAGI. The CDR3 is 11 residues long. The CDR3 nucleotides are TGTGCCAGCAGTCAAGGGGACGAGCAGTACTTC. Its translation: CASSQGDEQYF.

Regarding this clone: The identical CDR3 is also encoded by other nucleotide sequences in the sample. This sequence joins TRBV11-3 and TRBJ1-1, with TRBD1 matching over 8 bases. This CDR3 spans 13 amino acids. J gave up 4 bases and V 5 bases, and 3 bases lay outside the gene matches. Germline V lookup: CDR1 SGHNT, CDR2 YENEEA. CDR3 sequence: CASSLTGGTEAFF. The CDR3 region has the DNA TGTGCCAGCAGCCTAACAGGGGGCACTGAAGCTTTCTTT.

The J gene is TRBJ2-1, the V gene TRBV10-2, with D perhaps matching TRBD2 (6 bases). With 0 bases removed from V and 0 bases from J, the gap between germline ends came to 12 bases. CDR1 is WSHSY, CDR2 SAAADI, per germline. CDR3 length: 17 residues. The chain's CDR3 is CASSESGSGGSYNEQFF. In DNA, the CDR3 is TGCGCCAGCAGTGAGTCGGGTAGCGGAGGCTCCTACAATGAGCAGTTCTTC.

The genes are TRBV7-9 and TRBJ2-3, with D possibly being TRBD1 (5 bases). V was trimmed by 10 bases and J by 2 bases, leaving 16 bases between them. The CDR3 length is 14 residues. Germline V gene data show CDR1 as SEHNR and CDR2 as FQNEAQ (reference sequence). The CDR3 spells CATKGVQNTDTQYF. The CDR3 nucleotides read TGTGCCACCAAAGGGGTCCAGAACACAGATACGCAGTATTTT.

The chain couples TRBV14 to TRBJ2-3, with no clear D. Germline V gives CDR1 SGHDN, CDR2 FVKESK. The V end was cut by 4 bases, the J end by 2 bases, with 4 bases between. This CDR3 contains 12 residues. CDR3 sequence (DNA): TGTGCCAGCAGCCCTCACACAGATACGCAGTATTTT. It encodes CASSPHTDTQYF. Supplemented by reference TRBV14 and TRBJ2-3, the full variable domain reads EAGVTQFPSHSVIEKGQTVTLRCDPISGHDNLYWYRRVMGKEIKFLLHFVKESKQDESGMPNNRFLAERTGGTYSTLKVQPAELEDSGVYFCASSPHTDTQYFGPGTRLTVL.

The V call is TRBV11-3, the J call TRBJ2-3; TRBD2 matches 14 bases. From germline, CDR1 is SGHNT and CDR2 YENEEA. The CDR3 runs to 16 residues. V shed 5 bases and J 1 base; nucleotides not matched to a gene: 2. CDR3 loop: CASSKGLAGGTDTQYF. For the CDR3, the DNA is TGTGCCAGCAGCAAGGGACTAGCGGGAGGCACAGATACGCAGTATTTT. Together with reference TRBV11-3 and TRBJ2-3, the CDR3 gives the full variable domain: EAGVVQSPRYKIIEKKQPVAFWCNPISGHNTLYWYLQNLGQGPELLIRYENEEAVDDSQLPKDRFSAERLKGVDSTLKIQPAELGDSAVYLCASSKGLAGGTDTQYFGPGTRLTVL.

V is TRBV11-2 and J is TRBJ2-2; 7 nucleotides agree with TRBD2. From germline, CDR1 is SGHAT and CDR2 FQNNGV. The CDR3 sequence is 16 residues long. Trimming removed 4 bases from V and 2 bases from J; junction bases left unmatched: 7. CDR3 region: CASSSQRGLNTGELFF. CDR3 in DNA: TGTGCCAGCAGCTCCCAGCGGGGACTTAACACCGGGGAGCTGTTTTTT.

The CDR3 bases are TGTGCCAGTAATTCCCGACAGATGAACACTGAAGCTTTCTTT. Protein sequence: CASNSRQMNTEAFF. The V gene is TRBV19, the J gene TRBJ1-1, with D possibly TRBD1 on 5 matching bases. The V end lost 7 bases, the J end lost 0 bases, and 12 bases lay between the germline ends. Germline loops: CDR1 LNHDA, CDR2 SQIVND (reference sequence). This CDR3 has 14 residues.

The V gene is TRBV18, the J gene TRBJ1-2, with unresolved D. The CDR3 runs 15 residues. Per the germline V gene, CDR1 is KGHSH and CDR2 is LQKENI. V was pared by 3 bases and J by 2 bases, with 13 bases between. The CDR3, as DNA: TGTGCCAGCTCACCGGGAATAATGCAGAACTATGGCTACACCTTC. Its protein is CASSPGIMQNYGYTF.

This rearrangement joins TRBV5-1 to TRBJ1-1; tentatively, D is TRBD1 (5 bases). Germline lookup yields CDR1 SGHRS and CDR2 YFSETQ. V was trimmed by 4 bases and J by 0 bases, leaving 7 bases between them. CDR3 length equals 13 residues. The CDR3 here is CASSAGVNTEAFF. CDR3 in DNA: TGCGCCAGCAGCGCGGGGGTGAACACTGAAGCTTTCTTT.

The rearrangement links TRBV18 to TRBJ2-3; D is undetermined. Trimming cost V 5 bases and J 1 base, with 16 bases left between them. The V gene's germline CDR1 is KGHSH and CDR2 LQKENI. CDR3 length: 16 residues. The CDR3 region has the DNA TGTGCCAGCTCAGTGCAGACTGCGCGCGGCACAGATACGCAGTATTTT. Translating it yields CASSVQTARGTDTQYF. Full variable domain (missing parts from reference TRBV18 and TRBJ2-3): NAGVMQNPRHLVRRRGQEARLRCSPMKGHSHVYWYRQLPEEGLKFMVYLQKENIIDESGMPKERFSAEFPKEGPSILRIQQVVRGDSAAYFCASSVQTARGTDTQYFGPGTRLTVL.